The 13 T cell receptor beta chains in this list originate from one sample, sequenced in a study of T cell repertoires in ileal Crohn's disease. Clones were sequenced by immunoSEQ multiplex PCR, and TCRdb holds only the in-frame ones, with some missing. In the table there are a few thousand clones, around 72% of which are singletons. Sample: ileal tissue. Source of these receptors: an adult with Crohn's disease.

The rearrangement uses TRBV7-2 and TRBJ1-4; D is undetermined. The CDR3 has 15 amino acids. The germline CDR1 and CDR2 sequences are SGHTA and FQGNSA. Trimming pared 0 bases from V and 6 bases from J, leaving 11 bases between. CDR3 nucleotide sequence: TGTGCCAGCAGCTTAGCTGTAGGGAGCGATGAAAAACTGTTTTTT. It codes for CASSLAVGSDEKLFF.

The gene calls are TRBV6-1 and TRBJ2-7, with 7 bases fitting TRBD1. Germline CDR1 and CDR2: MNHNS and SASEGT. The CDR3 extends over 13 amino acids. V was pared by 2 bases and J by 6 bases, with 4 bases of the junction left unmatched. CDR3 coding DNA: TGTGCCAGCAGTGAAAATAGGGGGCGCGAGCAGTACTTC. It codes for CASSENRGREQYF.

The chain recombines TRBV5-1 with TRBJ2-1, with D possibly TRBD1 on 5 matching bases. Germline CDR1 is SGHRS and CDR2 is YFSETQ. This CDR3 is 14 amino acids long. The V and J ends lost 5 bases and 3 bases respectively, with 12 bases between them. CDR3 loop: CASSGVGVYNEQFF. The CDR3 coding sequence is TGCGCCAGCAGTGGGGTAGGGGTCTACAATGAGCAGTTCTTC. Filled out from reference TRBV5-1 and TRBJ2-1, the complete variable domain reads KAGVTQTPRYLIKTRGQQVTLSCSPISGHRSVSWYQQTPGQGLQFLFEYFSETQRNKGNFPGRFSGRQFSNSRSEMNVSTLELGDSALYLCASSGVGVYNEQFFGPGTRLTVL.

V is TRBV28 and J is TRBJ1-2; the match to TRBD1 covers 10 bases. Trimming took 5 bases from V and 6 from J; bases not matched to a gene: 9. The CDR3 extends over 15 amino acids. The germline V gene encodes CDR1 MDHEN and CDR2 SYDVKM. CDR3 sequence: CASSRTGGAGDGYTF. CDR3 in DNA: TGTGCCAGCAGTCGGACAGGGGGGGCAGGCGATGGCTACACCTTC.

This clone came up once. V is TRBV11-2 and J is TRBJ2-1, with 7 bases matching TRBD2. V lost 1 base and J lost 5; bases outside the gene matches: 8. The CDR3 totals 16 residues. The germline V gene encodes CDR1 SGHAT and CDR2 FQNNGV. The CDR3 loop reads CASSLGAGVVHNEQFF. DNA of the CDR3: TGTGCCAGCAGCTTAGGGGCGGGAGTGGTCCACAATGAGCAGTTCTTC.

V and J are TRBV19 and TRBJ1-5; TRBD1 matches 7 bases. CDR3 length equals 15 residues. J lost 2 bases, V lost 5 bases, and 6 bases had no gene match. Germline CDR1 is LNHDA and CDR2 is SQIVND (reference sequence). The CDR3 loop is CASSEQGTGNQPQHF. The CDR3 DNA reads TGTGCCAGTAGTGAACAGGGGACTGGCAATCAGCCCCAGCATTTT.

This clone came up once. This sequence joins TRBV30 and TRBJ1-6; no definite D call. This CDR3 region has 12 residues. Per the germline V gene, CDR1 is GTSNPN and CDR2 is SVGIG (reference sequence). V gave up 4 bases and J gave up 5 bases, with 6 bases separating them. CDR3 sequence reads: CAWTENNSPLHF. In DNA form, the CDR3 reads TGTGCCTGGACTGAGAATAATTCACCCCTCCACTTT.

The rearrangement links TRBV7-8 to TRBJ1-2; 9 positions agree with TRBD1. The CDR3 loop spans 14 amino acids. The germline V gene encodes CDR1 SGHVS and CDR2 FQNEAQ. V shed 5 bases and J 8 bases; nucleotides not matched to a gene: 9. This chain's CDR3 is CASSPGGQGIGYTF. The DNA for the CDR3 is TGTGCCAGCAGCCCCGGGGGACAGGGTATAGGCTACACCTTC.

J is TRBJ2-7 and V is TRBV27; weak D call: TRBD2 (5 bases). The CDR3 sequence is 14 residues long. Looked up from germline, CDR1 is MNHEY and CDR2 is SMNVEV (reference sequence). Trimming removed 5 bases from V and 5 bases from J, with 16 bases in between. The CDR3 sequence: CASSQSGRNDEQYF. DNA for the CDR3: TGTGCCAGCAGTCAAAGCGGAAGGAACGACGAGCAGTACTTC.

The chain recombines TRBV5-4 with TRBJ1-1; TRBD1 is a possible D gene (5 bases). With 0 bases removed from V and 8 bases from J, the gap between germline ends came to 17 bases. CDR1 and CDR2 from the germline V gene are SGHNT and YYREEE (reference sequence). There are 15 residues in the CDR3. The CDR3, as DNA: TGTGCCAGCAGCTTGGAGGTTATCGGGGGACGGGAAGCTTTCTTT. Protein: CASSLEVIGGREAFF.

This clone is a singleton in its sample. The rearrangement links TRBV6-1 to TRBJ2-3; 8 bases fit TRBD2. The junction had 9 bases not matched to a gene; V was cut back by 3 bases and J by 4 bases. Germline CDR1 reads MNHNS; CDR2 reads SASEGT. CDR3 length: 16 residues. In DNA, the CDR3 is TGTGCCAGCAGTGACAGGGGAGCGGGGGCTTCAGATACGCAGTATTTT. Translated: CASSDRGAGASDTQYF.

The genes are TRBV7-9 and TRBJ2-3; 11 bases align to TRBD1. Germline CDR1 SEHNR, CDR2 FQNEAQ (reference sequence). The length of the CDR3 is 16 residues. The V gene end was trimmed by 5 bases and the J gene end by 4 bases; junction bases not matched to a gene: 8. Here the CDR3 DNA reads TGTGCCAGCAGCATTGGACAGGGGGCAAGCGCAGATACGCAGTATTTT. Its protein product is CASSIGQGASADTQYF.

CDR3 protein: CAISGLEGYEQYF. CDR3 nucleotide sequence: TGTGCCATTTCCGGGCTCGAGGGCTACGAGCAGTACTTC. The chain links TRBV10-3 to TRBJ2-7, with D perhaps TRBD2 (5 bases). V was clipped by 9 bases and J by 3 bases, with 15 bases between them. CDR1 ENHRY and CDR2 SYGVKD come from the germline V gene. This CDR3 is built from 13 residues.